A single sample gave rise to the 22 T cell receptor beta chains below, sequenced in a study of T cell repertoires and HLA-DP antigens. Measured with immunoSEQ multiplex PCR; TCRdb has only the in-frame clones, and not every one. Of 65,000 to 90,000 clones listed, about 82% were seen once; the top ten hold about 1.6%. These receptors are not linked to any known antigen. The sequenced sample was CD4+ T cells from PBMCs. The receptors derive from a man in his sixties in good health and CMV-seronegative.

The chain combines TRBV15 with TRBJ2-7; D uncertain. Trimming left V 0 bases short and J 6 bases short, with 6 bases between. From germline, CDR1 is LNHNV and CDR2 YYDKDF (reference sequence). The CDR3 covers 12 residues. In nucleotides, the CDR3 is TGTGCCACCAGCAGAGATTGGGGCGAGCAGTACTTC. Translation gives CATSRDWGEQYF.

This sequence joins TRBV6-1 and TRBJ1-1; possible D gene TRBD1, 5 bases. V gave up 6 bases and J gave up 4 bases, with 12 bases separating them. Germline loops: CDR1 MNHNS, CDR2 SASEGT. CDR3 size: 13 residues. CDR3 bases: TGTGCCAGCAGCCGGGAGGGGAGCACTGAAGCTTTCTTT. Translating gives CASSREGSTEAFF.

The chain links TRBV15 to TRBJ2-5, with 8 bases matching TRBD1. CDR1 LNHNV and CDR2 YYDKDF come from the germline V gene (reference sequence). J lost 2 bases, V lost 5 bases, and 4 bases had no gene match. This CDR3 contains 14 residues. The CDR3 bases are TGTGCCACCAGCCCCAGGGGGCAACAAGAGACCCAGTACTTC. Amino acid sequence: CATSPRGQQETQYF.

This clone was found many times. The chain recombines TRBV7-2 with TRBJ1-5; no clear D. V lost 5 bases and J 3 bases, leaving 14 bases between the germline ends. The CDR3 sequence is 15 residues long. Germline CDR1 and CDR2: SGHTA and FQGNSA. CDR3 in amino acids: CASSPGGAHNQPQHF. CDR3 nucleotide sequence: TGTGCCAGCAGCCCCGGAGGAGCGCACAATCAGCCCCAGCATTTT.

This clone was seen a handful of times. The rearrangement uses TRBV7-3 and TRBJ2-3, with D maybe TRBD2 (6 bases). This CDR3 spans 14 amino acids. Germline assignment: CDR1 SGHTA and CDR2 FQGTGA. With 2 bases removed from V and 6 bases from J, the gap between germline ends came to 12 bases. CDR3 sequence: CASSLGGRGDTQYF. DNA for the CDR3: TGTGCCAGCAGCTTAGGTGGCCGGGGGGATACGCAGTATTTT.

In this sample, this clone turned up once. The CDR3 sequence: CASSYRTGPSGNTIYF. CDR3 DNA: TGTGCCAGCAGCTATAGGACAGGCCCCTCTGGAAACACCATATATTTT. The rearrangement links TRBV7-8 to TRBJ1-3, with 7 nucleotides matching TRBD1. V was clipped by 4 bases and J by 0 bases; unmatched bases: 6. CDR3 length: 16 residues. Germline V gene lookup returns CDR1 SGHVS and CDR2 FQNEAQ.

The rearrangement uses TRBV4-3 and TRBJ2-3; D is unclear. The CDR3 has 13 amino acids. CDR1 LGHNA and CDR2 YSLEER come from the germline V gene. The ends were cut back, 0 bases at V and 7 bases at J, with 8 bases in the middle. The CDR3: CASSQDRRYTQYF. The CDR3 region has the DNA TGCGCCAGCAGCCAAGATCGGCGGTATACGCAGTATTTT.

This clone has a single count. This chain connects TRBV28 to TRBJ2-5, with D uncertain. CDR3 length: 13 amino acids. V dropped 1 base and J dropped 3 bases, with 6 bases sitting between them. The germline V gene encodes CDR1 MDHEN and CDR2 SYDVKM. This CDR3 reads CASSLLVEETQYF. The CDR3 DNA is TGTGCCAGCAGTTTATTGGTAGAAGAGACCCAGTACTTC.

This rearrangement joins TRBV11-2 to TRBJ1-2; D might be TRBD1 (5 bases). Germline CDR1 SGHAT, CDR2 FQNNGV. Trimming took 4 bases from V and 4 from J, leaving 10 bases between them. This CDR3 region has 13 residues. The CDR3 DNA reads TGTGCCAGCAGCTCCTCGGGGGGCTATGGCTACACCTTC. Its protein product is CASSSSGGYGYTF.

J is TRBJ2-5 and V is TRBV5-5; D is perhaps TRBD1 or TRBD2 (5 bases each). The CDR3 sequence is 15 residues long. The V end lost 3 bases, the J end lost 1 base, and 13 bases lay between the germline ends. Germline assignment: CDR1 SGHKS and CDR2 YYEKEE (reference sequence). The CDR3 coding sequence is TGTGCCAGCAGCTGGGGTGAGGGGCGCCAAGAGACCCAGTACTTC. Its protein product is CASSWGEGRQETQYF.

Only one count was recorded for this clone. J is TRBJ2-7 and V is TRBV25-1; D perhaps matches TRBD1 (5 bases). The V end lost 5 bases, the J end lost 2 bases, and 10 bases lay between the germline ends. Germline CDR1 and CDR2: MGHDK and SYGVNS. The CDR3 is 13 amino acids. CDR3 nucleotides: TGTGCCAGCAGTTCACAGGTTACCTACGAGCAGTACTTC. Amino acid sequence: CASSSQVTYEQYF.

The V gene is TRBV7-9, the J gene TRBJ1-1, with a possible D match to TRBD1 (5 bases). Germline V gives CDR1 SEHNR, CDR2 FQNEAQ (reference sequence). CDR3 length: 13 residues. Trimming removed 3 bases from V and 7 bases from J, with 12 bases in between. Written as DNA, the CDR3 is TGTGCCAGCAGCTTTGGTCTACAGGATGAAGCTTTCTTT. Amino acids: CASSFGLQDEAFF.

The genes are TRBV5-1 and TRBJ2-1; the match to TRBD1 covers 12 bases. CDR1 is SGHRS and CDR2 is YFSETQ in the germline V gene. The junction had 12 bases not matched to a gene; V was cut back by 3 bases and J by 2 bases. The CDR3 runs 19 residues. CDR3 in DNA: TGCGCCAGCAGCTCCTGGGACAGGGGGCTTTCGGGAGCCTACAATGAGCAGTTCTTC. As protein: CASSSWDRGLSGAYNEQFF.

In nucleotides, the CDR3 is TGCGCCAGCAGCTTGGCCGCTAGCGAGGAGACCCAGTACTTC. Encoded protein: CASSLAASEETQYF. The chain joins TRBV5-1 to TRBJ2-5, with D possibly TRBD2 on 6 matching bases. Germline V lookup: CDR1 SGHRS, CDR2 YFSETQ. Trimming left V 0 bases short and J 5 bases short, with 11 bases between. The length of the CDR3 is 14 residues.

The gene calls are TRBV5-1 and TRBJ2-7; 10 bases are a match to TRBD2. CDR1 and CDR2 from the germline V gene are SGHRS and YFSETQ. Losses at the gene ends were 4 bases for V and 0 bases for J; bases not matched to a gene: 7. The CDR3 sequence is 16 residues long. The CDR3 reads CASSAQTSGPSYEQYF. Here the CDR3 DNA reads TGCGCCAGCAGCGCCCAGACTAGCGGGCCCTCCTACGAGCAGTACTTC.

This clone has just one count. The chain uses TRBV9 and TRBJ2-7; TRBD1 or TRBD2 may be the D gene (5 bases each). The CDR3 contains 14 residues. Trimming removed 0 bases from V and 5 bases from J, with 12 bases in between. Per the germline V gene, CDR1 is SGDLS and CDR2 is YYNGEE. Written as DNA, the CDR3 is TGTGCCAGCAGCGTAGAGGCAGGGACCCACGAGCAGTACTTC. Its protein is CASSVEAGTHEQYF.

The V and J genes are TRBV30 and TRBJ2-5, with D possibly matching TRBD1 (5 bases). The CDR3 sequence is 13 residues long. Germline CDR1 GTSNPN, CDR2 SVGIG (reference sequence). V shed 6 bases and J shed 2 bases, with 13 bases lying between them. CDR3 nucleotides: TGTGCCTGTAAAGACAGAATTCAAGAGACCCAGTACTTC. This codes for CACKDRIQETQYF.

The chain links TRBV5-8 to TRBJ2-5; 8 positions match TRBD2. The CDR3 has 18 amino acids. Germline V gives CDR1 SGHTS, CDR2 YDEGEE. Germline trimming cut 2 bases from V and 0 bases from J; bases unmatched to any gene: 12. For the CDR3, the DNA is TGTGCCAGCAGCTTCGAGCGGGAGTTGGCCCCGTACCAAGAGACCCAGTACTTC. Amino acid sequence: CASSFERELAPYQETQYF.

The gene calls are TRBV4-3 and TRBJ2-1, with 8 bases that match TRBD1. Germline V lookup: CDR1 LGHNA, CDR2 YSLEER. CDR3 length: 14 residues. With V trimmed by 2 bases and J by 7 bases, 4 bases remained unmatched. The CDR3, as DNA: TGCGCCAGCAGCCAAAGGACAGGGCTGAATGAGCAGTTCTTC. It yields the protein CASSQRTGLNEQFF.

The V gene is TRBV4-1, the J gene TRBJ2-1; TRBD2 matches at 7 bases. Germline CDR1 MGHRA, CDR2 YSYEKL. The CDR3 runs 17 residues. The ends lost 0 bases at V and 2 bases at J; junction bases unmatched: 7. The CDR3 is CASSQDPGGTTYNEQFF. In nucleotides, the CDR3 is TGCGCCAGCAGCCAAGACCCCGGGGGGACGACCTACAATGAGCAGTTCTTC.

This chain joins TRBV7-8 and TRBJ1-6; TRBD1 matches 7 bases. The junction had 15 bases not matched to a gene; V was cut back by 4 bases and J by 0 bases. Germline lookup yields CDR1 SGHVS and CDR2 FQNEAQ. CDR3 length: 20 residues. The CDR3 DNA is TGTGCCAGCAGCTCAGGCCTAGGCAGGGGGTCGAGCTCCTATAATTCACCCCTCCACTTT. It is translated as CASSSGLGRGSSSYNSPLHF.

The chain employs TRBV12-5 and TRBJ2-1; 10 bases match TRBD2. V shed 3 bases, J shed 4 bases, and the junction held 3 bases outside the gene matches. The CDR3 loop spans 15 amino acids. Germline CDR1 LGHNT, CDR2 FRNRAP. DNA for the CDR3: TGTGCTAGTGGTTTTAGCGGGAGGCAATACAATGAGCAGTTCTTC. Encoded protein: CASGFSGRQYNEQFF.